These T cell receptor beta chains were read from a single sample in a study of PD-1 blockade in classical Hodgkin lymphoma. This table comes from immunoSEQ multiplex PCR, and its TCRdb copy is limited to in-frame clones, with some not included. The sample yields 99,000 or so clones, more than 70% seen once. The specimen was peripheral blood mononuclear cells (PBMCs), collected before the fourth cycle of nivolumab. Receptors were obtained from a human donor with classical Hodgkin lymphoma. Each CDR3 is given with its conserved first and last residue. Fields, in order: J gene, V gene, clone size, D gene, CDR3 DNA, CDR3 protein. D genes are given only for firm matches. Size is omitted from some rows. Given values are once, few, many or a class for expanded clones.

>TRBJ2-5|TRBV7-9|-|TRBD1
TGTGCCAGCAGCCTGGACAGGGGCTATTCGACCCAGTACTTC
CASSLDRGYSTQYF
>TRBJ1-4|TRBV19|once|-
TGTGCCAGTAGTATGGGAGTTGGGAATGAAAAACTGTTTTTT
CASSMGVGNEKLFF
>TRBJ2-5|TRBV4-1|-|-
TGCGCCAGCAGCCAAGAGGGGGCTAGGTTTCAAGAGACCCAGTACTTC
CASSQEGARFQETQYF
>TRBJ1-5|TRBV6-4|-|-
TGTGCCAGCAGCGACAGGCCCAATCAGCCCCAGCATTTT
CASSDRPNQPQHF
>TRBJ1-1|TRBV19|-|-
TGTGCCAGTAGGCCGACCGGACTTACTGAAGCTTTCTTT
CASRPTGLTEAFF
>TRBJ2-1|TRBV19|-|-
TGTGCCAGTAGTATAGGGTGGGACGGCTACAATGAGCAGTTCTTC
CASSIGWDGYNEQFF
>TRBJ2-3|TRBV18|-|TRBD2
TGTGCCAGCTCACCGGCCGGGACTAGCGGGAGGGGTACGCAGTATTTT
CASSPAGTSGRGTQYF
>TRBJ2-5|TRBV29-1|-|TRBD1
TGCAGCGTCAAACTCGGACAGGGAGGTGGAGAGACCCAGTACTTC
CSVKLGQGGGETQYF
>TRBJ1-3|TRBV27|-|-
TGTGCCAGCAGTTCAGCCAACGGACAGTTCTCTGGAAACACCATATATTTT
CASSSANGQFSGNTIYF
>TRBJ2-1|TRBV15|-|TRBD2
TGTGCCACCAGCAGCCTCTGGAGCGGGAACTACAATGAGCAGTTCTTC
CATSSLWSGNYNEQFF
>TRBJ2-1|TRBV11-2|-|-
TGTGCCAGCAGCTTAAATGAGCAGTTCTTC
CASSLNEQFF
>TRBJ1-4|TRBV7-2|-|TRBD1
TGTGCCAGCAGCTTGACTACAGGGGACAATGAAAAACTGTTTTTT
CASSLTTGDNEKLFF
>TRBJ2-5|TRBV29-1|-|-
TGCAGCGTTGAGAGAGAGACCCAGTACTTC
CSVERETQYF
>TRBJ2-7|TRBV27|-|-
TGTGCCAGCAGTCCAACAGGACTGGGCTACGAGCAGTACTTC
CASSPTGLGYEQYF
>TRBJ1-3|TRBV15|once|-
TGTGCCACCAGCGCACACAGGGAGTTCTCTGGAAACACCATATATTTT
CATSAHREFSGNTIYF
>TRBJ1-2|TRBV14|-|-
TGTGCCAGCAGCCAAGATGCAGGTCCTAGCTATGGCTACACCTTC
CASSQDAGPSYGYTF
>TRBJ1-1|TRBV11-2|once|-
TGTGCCAGCAATCAGCCGGGGATAAACACTGAAGCTTTCTTT
CASNQPGINTEAFF
>TRBJ1-2|TRBV11-2|once|-
TGTGCCAGCAGCTTAGGGGGATGGGGGGCGGCTGGTAGGAGTGGCTACACCTTC
CASSLGGWGAAGRSGYTF
>TRBJ2-1|TRBV11-2|-|TRBD2
TGTGCCACTACGACTAGCGGGAGGGCCAGTCCCTACAATGAGCAGTTCTTC
CATTTSGRASPYNEQFF
>TRBJ2-1|TRBV18|-|-
TGTGCCAGCTCACCACAGGGACATAACAATGAGCAGTTCTTC
CASSPQGHNNEQFF
>TRBJ1-2|TRBV28|-|-
TGTGCCAGCAGTTCGTCTGCTAGGACTAGCGGCTACACCTTC
CASSSSARTSGYTF
>TRBJ1-1|TRBV27|-|-
TGTGCCAGCAGTTTATCGAGGAGAGGGTCCATGAACACTGAAGCTTTCTTT
CASSLSRRGSMNTEAFF
>TRBJ2-5|TRBV10-3|-|-
TGTGCCATCAGTGGGGTTGGCGTCCAAGAGACCCAGTACTTC
CAISGVGVQETQYF
>TRBJ1-2|TRBV29-1|-|-
TGCAGCGTTTGGTCAGCCCGATTACCCAACTATGGCTACACCTTC
CSVWSARLPNYGYTF
>TRBJ2-1|TRBV19|few|TRBD2
TGTGCCAGTAAGCCAGGAGCGACTAGCGGATCTTTTGGTGAGCAGTTCTTC
CASKPGATSGSFGEQFF
>TRBJ2-5|TRBV20-1|-|-
TGCAATGCTAGAAAGGAGAAGACCCAGTACTTC
CNARKEKTQYF
>TRBJ1-1|TRBV2|-|TRBD1
TGTGCCAGCAGCCGACAGGGACCCACTGAAGCTTTCTTT
CASSRQGPTEAFF
>TRBJ2-7|TRBV6-1|-|-
TGTGCCAGCAGTGCACAGCTGTTGACATCCTACGAGCAGTACTTC
CASSAQLLTSYEQYF
>TRBJ2-5|TRBV6-5|once|-
TGTGCCAGCAGTAGAAAAGAGACCCAGTACTTC
CASSRKETQYF
>TRBJ2-5|TRBV27|-|TRBD2
TGTGCCAGCAGTCCGGGACTAGCGGGAGGGCAAGAAGAGACCCAGTACTTC
CASSPGLAGGQEETQYF
>TRBJ2-1|TRBV12-5|-|TRBD1
TGTGCTAGTGGTCTCGGGACAGGGGGAAGCAATGAGCAGTTCTTC
CASGLGTGGSNEQFF
>TRBJ2-7|TRBV4-3|once|TRBD1
TGCGCCAGCAGCCAAGTCCGGGACAGGGGAGTGGGTAGGTCCTACGAGCAGTACTTC
CASSQVRDRGVGRSYEQYF
>TRBJ1-5|TRBV19|-|-
TGTGCCACCAATGGCGGAGGGGGATTTTCCAATCAGCCCCAGCATTTT
CATNGGGGFSNQPQHF
>TRBJ2-7|TRBV6-1|-|-
TGTGCCAGCAGTCTTACCTCCTACGAGCAGTACTTC
CASSLTSYEQYF
>TRBJ1-2|TRBV25-1|once|TRBD1
TGTGCCAGCAGTGAATTTAAGGGACAGGGACTGGACTATGGCTACACCTTC
CASSEFKGQGLDYGYTF
>TRBJ2-5|TRBV27|-|-
TGTGCCAGCGGCGTGCAAGAGACCCAGTACTTC
CASGVQETQYF
>TRBJ1-1|TRBV20-1|few|-
TGCAGTGCTAGAGTTGACCGTTCCGCTTTCTTT
CSARVDRSAFF
>TRBJ2-6|TRBV11-2|-|-
TGTGCCAGCAGCTTACGGGCTGGGGCGAACGGGGCCAACGTCCTGACTTTC
CASSLRAGANGANVLTF
>TRBJ1-1|TRBV7-9|-|-
TGTGCCAGCAGCTTAATGGAGGGGGGGCTAATGAACACTGAAGCTTTCTTT
CASSLMEGGLMNTEAFF
>TRBJ2-3|TRBV6-4|-|TRBD1
TGTGCCAGCAGCACGATGGCAGGGGGTTCGGATACGCAGTATTTT
CASSTMAGGSDTQYF
>TRBJ1-5|TRBV10-2|-|TRBD1
TGCGCCAGCAGTGATGACAGGGAGGATCAGCCCCAGCATTTT
CASSDDREDQPQHF
>TRBJ2-7|TRBV6-5|-|-
TGTGCCAGCAGTTACGGCTACCGCTCCTACGAGCAGTACTTC
CASSYGYRSYEQYF
>TRBJ2-2|TRBV7-9|-|-
TGTGCCAGCAGCGTGACTAGTAAGATGACCGGGGAGCTGTTTTTT
CASSVTSKMTGELFF
>TRBJ2-7|TRBV7-9|-|TRBD1
TGTGCCAGCAGCTTATTGGGACAGGGGGTGGGAGAGCAGTACTTC
CASSLLGQGVGEQYF
>TRBJ2-5|TRBV11-2|-|TRBD2
TGTGCCAGCAGCCAGGCGGGGGAAGCCTACCAAGAGACCCAGTACTTC
CASSQAGEAYQETQYF